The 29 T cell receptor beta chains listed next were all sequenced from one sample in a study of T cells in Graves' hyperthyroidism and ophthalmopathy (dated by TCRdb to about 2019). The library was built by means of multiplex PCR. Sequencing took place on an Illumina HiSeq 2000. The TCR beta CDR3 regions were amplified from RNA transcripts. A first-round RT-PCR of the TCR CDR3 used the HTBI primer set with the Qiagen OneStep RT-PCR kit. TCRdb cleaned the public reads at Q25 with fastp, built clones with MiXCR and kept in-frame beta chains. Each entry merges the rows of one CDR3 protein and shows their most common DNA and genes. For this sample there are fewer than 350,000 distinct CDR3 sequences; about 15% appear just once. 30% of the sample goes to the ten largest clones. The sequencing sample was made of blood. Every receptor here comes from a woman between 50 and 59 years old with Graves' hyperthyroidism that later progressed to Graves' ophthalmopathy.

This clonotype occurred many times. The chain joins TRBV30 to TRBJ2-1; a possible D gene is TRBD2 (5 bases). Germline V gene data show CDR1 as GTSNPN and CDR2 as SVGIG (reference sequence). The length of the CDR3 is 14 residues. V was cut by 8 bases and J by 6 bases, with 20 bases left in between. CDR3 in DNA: TGTGCCCTTTCCCCCGGGGTGGTCGGCAATGAGCAGTTCTTC. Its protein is CALSPGVVGNEQFF. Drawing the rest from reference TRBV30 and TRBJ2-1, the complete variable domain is SQTIHQWPATLVQPVGSPLSLECTVEGTSNPNLYWYRQAAGRGLQLLFYSVGIGQISSEVPQNLSASRPQDRQFILSSKKLLLSDSGFYLCALSPGVVGNEQFFGPGTRLTVL.

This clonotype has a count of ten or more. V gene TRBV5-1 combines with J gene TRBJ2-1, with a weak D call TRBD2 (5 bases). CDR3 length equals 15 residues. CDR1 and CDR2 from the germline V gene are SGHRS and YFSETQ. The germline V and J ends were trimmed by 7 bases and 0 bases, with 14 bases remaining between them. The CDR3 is CASQQYSGSYNEQFF. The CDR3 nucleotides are TGCGCCAGCCAGCAATACAGCGGCTCCTACAATGAGCAGTTCTTC.

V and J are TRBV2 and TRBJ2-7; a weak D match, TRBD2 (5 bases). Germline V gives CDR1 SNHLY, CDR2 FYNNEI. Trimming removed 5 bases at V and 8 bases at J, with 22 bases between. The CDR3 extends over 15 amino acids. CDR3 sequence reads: CASSKSLSEYNKQYF. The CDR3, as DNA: TGTGCCAGCAGTAAAAGCCTTAGCGAATACAATAAGCAGTACTTC.

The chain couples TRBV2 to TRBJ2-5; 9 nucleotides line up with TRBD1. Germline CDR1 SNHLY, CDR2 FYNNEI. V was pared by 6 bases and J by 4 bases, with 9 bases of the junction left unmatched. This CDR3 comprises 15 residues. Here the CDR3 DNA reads TGTGCCAGCAGGACAGCGGGACAGGGACGAGAGACCCAGTACTTC. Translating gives CASRTAGQGRETQYF.

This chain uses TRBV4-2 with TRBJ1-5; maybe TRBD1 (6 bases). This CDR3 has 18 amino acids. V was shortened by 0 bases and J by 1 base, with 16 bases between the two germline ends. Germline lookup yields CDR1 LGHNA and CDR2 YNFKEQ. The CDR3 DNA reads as TGTGCCAGCAGCCAAGAAAAGGCAGGGAGGGGGAGCAATCAGCCCCAGCATTTT. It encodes CASSQEKAGRGSNQPQHF.

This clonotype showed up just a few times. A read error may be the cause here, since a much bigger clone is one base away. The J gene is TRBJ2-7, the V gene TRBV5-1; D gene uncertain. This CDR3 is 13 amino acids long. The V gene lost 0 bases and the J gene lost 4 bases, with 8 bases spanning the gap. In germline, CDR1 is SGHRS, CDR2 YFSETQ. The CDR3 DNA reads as TGCGCCAGCAGCTTGGGGGCGAGGTACGAGCAGTACTTC. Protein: CASSLGARYEQYF.

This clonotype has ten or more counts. CDR3 bases: TGCAGTGCCAGGTGGGAGGAGGGATTAAACAATGAGCAGTTCTTC. Amino acids: CSARWEEGLNNEQFF. The chain uses TRBV20-1 and TRBJ2-1; tentative D call: TRBD2 (6 bases). The CDR3 covers 15 residues. The V gene's germline CDR1 is DFQATT and CDR2 SNEGSKA (reference sequence). V lost 6 bases and J 5 bases, leaving 20 bases between the germline ends.

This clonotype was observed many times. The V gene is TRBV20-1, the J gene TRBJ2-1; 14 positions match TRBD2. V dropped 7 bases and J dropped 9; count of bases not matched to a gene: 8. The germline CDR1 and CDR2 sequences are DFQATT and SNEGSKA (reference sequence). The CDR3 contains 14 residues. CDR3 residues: CSVPGLAGGPEQFF. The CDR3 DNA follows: TGCAGTGTTCCCGGACTAGCGGGAGGCCCTGAGCAGTTCTTC.

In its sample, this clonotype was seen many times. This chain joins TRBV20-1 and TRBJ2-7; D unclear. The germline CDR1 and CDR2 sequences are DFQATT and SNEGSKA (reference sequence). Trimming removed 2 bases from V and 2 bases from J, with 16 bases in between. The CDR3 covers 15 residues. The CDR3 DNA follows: TGCAGTGCTAGATCCGGGCATAGTCCCACCTACGAGCAGTACTTC. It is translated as CSARSGHSPTYEQYF.

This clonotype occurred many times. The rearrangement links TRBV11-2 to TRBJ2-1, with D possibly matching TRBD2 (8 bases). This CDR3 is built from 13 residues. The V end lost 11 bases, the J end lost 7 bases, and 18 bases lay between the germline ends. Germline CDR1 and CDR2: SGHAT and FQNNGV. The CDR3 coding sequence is TGTGCCGGTGCTCGGGGGGGACAGAATGAGCAGTTCTTC. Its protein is CAGARGGQNEQFF.

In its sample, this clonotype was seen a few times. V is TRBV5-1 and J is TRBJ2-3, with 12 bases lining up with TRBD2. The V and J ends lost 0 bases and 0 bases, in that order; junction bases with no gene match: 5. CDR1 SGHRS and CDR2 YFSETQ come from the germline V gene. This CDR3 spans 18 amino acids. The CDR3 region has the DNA TGCGCCAGCAGCTTGGTTGGACTAGCGGGAACTAGCACAGATACGCAGTATTTT. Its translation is CASSLVGLAGTSTDTQYF.

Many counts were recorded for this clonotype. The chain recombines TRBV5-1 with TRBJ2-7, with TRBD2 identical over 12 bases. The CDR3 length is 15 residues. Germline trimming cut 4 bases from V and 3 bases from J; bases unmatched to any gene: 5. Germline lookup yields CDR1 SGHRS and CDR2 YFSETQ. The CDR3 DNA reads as TGCGCCAGCAGCCGGACTAGCGGGGACCTCTACGAGCAGTACTTC. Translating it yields CASSRTSGDLYEQYF.

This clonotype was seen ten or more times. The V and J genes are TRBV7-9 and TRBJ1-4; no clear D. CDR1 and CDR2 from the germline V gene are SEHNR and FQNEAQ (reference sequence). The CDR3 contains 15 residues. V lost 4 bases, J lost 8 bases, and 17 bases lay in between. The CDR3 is CASSSTALPSEKLFF. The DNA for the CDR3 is TGTGCCAGCAGCTCAACAGCCCTTCCAAGCGAAAAACTGTTTTTT.

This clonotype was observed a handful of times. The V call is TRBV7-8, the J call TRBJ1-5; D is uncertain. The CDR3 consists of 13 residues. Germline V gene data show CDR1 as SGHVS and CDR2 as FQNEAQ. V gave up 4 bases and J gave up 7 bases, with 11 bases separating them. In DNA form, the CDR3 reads TGTGCCAGCAGCTCCACAAGGGAGCAGCCCCAGCATTTT. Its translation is CASSSTREQPQHF. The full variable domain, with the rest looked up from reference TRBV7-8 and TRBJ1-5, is GAGVSQSPRYKVAKRGQDVALRCDPISGHVSLFWYQQALGQGPEFLTYFQNEAQLDKSGLPSDRFFAERPEGSVSTLKIQRTQQEDSAVYLCASSSTREQPQHFGDGTRLSIL.

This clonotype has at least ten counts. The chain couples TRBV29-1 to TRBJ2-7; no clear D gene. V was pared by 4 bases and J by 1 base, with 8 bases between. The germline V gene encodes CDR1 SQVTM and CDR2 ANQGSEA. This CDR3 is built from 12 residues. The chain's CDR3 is CSVVIESYEQYF. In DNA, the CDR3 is TGCAGCGTTGTTATCGAATCCTACGAGCAGTACTTC.

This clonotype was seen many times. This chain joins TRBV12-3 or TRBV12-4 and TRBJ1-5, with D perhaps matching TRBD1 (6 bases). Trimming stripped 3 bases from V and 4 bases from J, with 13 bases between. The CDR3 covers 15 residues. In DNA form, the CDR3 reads TGTGCCAGCAGTTTCTTTGGGGGCCTAAATCAGCCCCAGCATTTT. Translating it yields CASSFFGGLNQPQHF.

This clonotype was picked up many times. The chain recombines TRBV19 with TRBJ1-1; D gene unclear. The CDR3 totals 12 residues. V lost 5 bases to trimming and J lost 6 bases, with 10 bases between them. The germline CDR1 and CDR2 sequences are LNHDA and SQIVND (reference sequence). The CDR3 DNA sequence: TGTGCCAGTAGTTCCCGGGCCTCTGAAGCTTTCTTT. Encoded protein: CASSSRASEAFF.

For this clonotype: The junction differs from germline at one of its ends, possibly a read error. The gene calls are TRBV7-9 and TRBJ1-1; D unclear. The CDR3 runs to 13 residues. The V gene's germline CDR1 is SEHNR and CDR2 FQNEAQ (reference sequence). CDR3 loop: CASIGAVNTETFF. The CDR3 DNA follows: TGTGCCAGCATAGGTGCAGTGAACACTGAAACTTTCTTT.

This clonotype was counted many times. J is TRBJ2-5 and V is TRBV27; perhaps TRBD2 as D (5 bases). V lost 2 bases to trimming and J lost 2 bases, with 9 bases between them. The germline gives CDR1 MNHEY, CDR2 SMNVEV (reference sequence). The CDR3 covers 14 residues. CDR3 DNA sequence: TGTGCCAGCAGTTTAGAGGGTCGGCAAGAGACCCAGTACTTC. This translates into CASSLEGRQETQYF.

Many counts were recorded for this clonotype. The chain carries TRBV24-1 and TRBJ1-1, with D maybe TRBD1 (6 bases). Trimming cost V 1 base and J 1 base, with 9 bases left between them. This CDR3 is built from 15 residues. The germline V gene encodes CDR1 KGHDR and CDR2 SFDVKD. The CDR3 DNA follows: TGTGCCACCAGTGATTTTCCAGGGGAGAACACTGAAGCTTTCTTT. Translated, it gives CATSDFPGENTEAFF.

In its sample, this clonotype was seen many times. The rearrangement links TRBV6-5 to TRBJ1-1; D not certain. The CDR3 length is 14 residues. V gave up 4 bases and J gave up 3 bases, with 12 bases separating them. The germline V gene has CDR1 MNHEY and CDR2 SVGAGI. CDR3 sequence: CASSSPREDTEAFF. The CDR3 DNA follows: TGTGCCAGCAGTTCCCCCCGGGAGGACACTGAAGCTTTCTTT.

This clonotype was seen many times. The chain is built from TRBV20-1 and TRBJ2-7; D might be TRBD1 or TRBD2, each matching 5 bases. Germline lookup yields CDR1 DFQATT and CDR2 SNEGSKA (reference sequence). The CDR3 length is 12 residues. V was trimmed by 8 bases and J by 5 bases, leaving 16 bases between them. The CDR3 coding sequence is TGCAGTCCAGGGACCACCCGGAACGAGCAGTACTTC. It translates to CSPGTTRNEQYF.

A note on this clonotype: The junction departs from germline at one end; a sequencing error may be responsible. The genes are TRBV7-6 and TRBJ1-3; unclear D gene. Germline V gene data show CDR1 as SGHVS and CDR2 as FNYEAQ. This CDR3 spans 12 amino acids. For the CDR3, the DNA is TGTGCCAGCAGTTTTATAGGAAACACCATATGTTTT. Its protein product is CASSFIGNTICF. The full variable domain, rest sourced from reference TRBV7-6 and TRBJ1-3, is GAGVSQSPRYKVTKRGQDVALRCDPISGHVSLYWYRQALGQGPEFLTYFNYEAQQDKSGLPNDRFSAERPEGSISTLTIQRTEQRDSAMYRCASSFIGNTICFGEGSWLTVV.

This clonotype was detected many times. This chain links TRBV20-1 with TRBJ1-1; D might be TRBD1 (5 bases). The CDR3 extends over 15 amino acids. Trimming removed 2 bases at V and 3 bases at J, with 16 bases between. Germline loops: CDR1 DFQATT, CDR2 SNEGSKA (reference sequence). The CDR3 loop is CSARRAGREDTEAFF. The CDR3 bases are TGCAGTGCTAGAAGGGCAGGGCGAGAGGACACTGAAGCTTTCTTT.

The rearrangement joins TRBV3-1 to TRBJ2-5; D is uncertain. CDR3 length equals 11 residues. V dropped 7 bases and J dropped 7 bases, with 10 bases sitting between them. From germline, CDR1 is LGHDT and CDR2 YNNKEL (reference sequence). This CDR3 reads CASTALGTQYF. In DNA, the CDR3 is TGTGCCAGCACCGCCCTGGGGACCCAGTACTTC.

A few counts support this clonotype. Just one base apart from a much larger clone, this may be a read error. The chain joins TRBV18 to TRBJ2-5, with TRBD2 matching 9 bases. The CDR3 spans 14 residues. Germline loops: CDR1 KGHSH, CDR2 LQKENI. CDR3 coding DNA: TGTGCCAGCTCTCGCGGGAGGGCCATAGAGGCCCAGTACTTC. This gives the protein CASSRGRAIEAQYF.

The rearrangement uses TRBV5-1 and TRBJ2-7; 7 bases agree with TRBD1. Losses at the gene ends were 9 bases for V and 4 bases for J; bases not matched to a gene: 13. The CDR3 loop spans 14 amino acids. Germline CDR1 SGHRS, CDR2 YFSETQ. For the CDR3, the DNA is TGCGCCAACGGCCCGGGACAGCACACTTACGAGCAGTACTTC. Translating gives CANGPGQHTYEQYF.

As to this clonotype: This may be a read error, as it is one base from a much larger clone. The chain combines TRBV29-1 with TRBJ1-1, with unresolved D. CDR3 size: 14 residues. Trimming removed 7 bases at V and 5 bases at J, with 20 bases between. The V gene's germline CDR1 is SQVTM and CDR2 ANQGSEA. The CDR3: CSARRSRSKTEAFF. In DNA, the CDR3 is TGCAGCGCCAGAAGGTCTCGGTCGAAGACTGAAGCTTTCTTT.

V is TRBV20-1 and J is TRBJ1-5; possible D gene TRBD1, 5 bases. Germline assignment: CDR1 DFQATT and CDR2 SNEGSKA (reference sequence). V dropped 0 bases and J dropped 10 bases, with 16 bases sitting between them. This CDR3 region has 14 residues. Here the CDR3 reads CSARETGTENPQHF. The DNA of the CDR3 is TGCAGTGCTAGAGAGACCGGGACGGAGAATCCCCAGCATTTT.